The 11 T cell receptor beta chains below come from one sample, sequenced in a study of blood T cell repertoires in COVID-19. TCRdb's copy holds only in-frame clones and misses some; the assay was immunoSEQ multiplex PCR. The table includes a few hundred thousand clones, 70% to 90% detected once. Sequenced input: PBMCs or T cells enriched from blood (not recorded which). Receptors were obtained from a woman between 45 and 60 years old who had recovered from COVID-19.

The chain combines TRBV12-3 or TRBV12-4 with TRBJ1-2; D gene ambiguous. This CDR3 is 13 amino acids long. The V and J ends lost 1 base and 3 bases respectively, with 6 bases between them. As DNA, the CDR3 is TGTGCCAGCAGTTTAGGAGAAGACTATGGCTACACCTTC. It specifies CASSLGEDYGYTF.

V gene TRBV28 combines with J gene TRBJ1-2; the D is unclear. V was shortened by 5 bases and J by 3 bases, with 22 bases between the two germline ends. Looked up from germline, CDR1 is MDHEN and CDR2 is SYDVKM. The CDR3 is made up of 17 amino acids. CDR3 bases: TGTGCCAGCAGTACCCCACGCGCTCTCCGCCGCCACTATGGCTACACCTTC. This codes for CASSTPRALRRHYGYTF.

This rearrangement joins TRBV4-1 to TRBJ2-1; 9 nucleotides line up with TRBD2. The trim removed 0 bases at V and 9 bases at J, leaving 18 bases unmatched. The CDR3 has 19 amino acids. CDR1 and CDR2 (germline): MGHRA, YSYEKL. This CDR3 is CASSQDQVSGSPRDTEQFF. CDR3 bases: TGCGCCAGCAGCCAAGATCAGGTTAGCGGGAGTCCCCGGGACACTGAGCAGTTCTTC.

This chain joins TRBV19 and TRBJ2-1; TRBD2 matches at 8 bases. Germline loops: CDR1 LNHDA, CDR2 SQIVND (reference sequence). The length of the CDR3 is 16 residues. With V trimmed by 3 bases and J by 6 bases, 10 bases remained unmatched. The chain's CDR3 is CASSIIGGGQGNEQFF. The CDR3 DNA reads as TGTGCCAGTAGTATCATAGGCGGGGGGCAAGGCAATGAGCAGTTCTTC.

The chain couples TRBV5-6 to TRBJ2-2; 8 nucleotides agree with TRBD1. The CDR3 length is 16 residues. Germline V gene sequence: CDR1 SGHDT, CDR2 YYEEEE. Germline trimming cut 2 bases from V and 4 bases from J; bases unmatched to any gene: 7. The CDR3 nucleotides read TGTGCCAGCAGCTTTTCCTGGACAGGGTCCACCGGGGAGCTGTTTTTT. Amino acids: CASSFSWTGSTGELFF.

CDR3 sequence (DNA): TGTGCCAGCAGTGAAGCGCTGGGCGGGGAGGGAGGCGAAAAACTGTTTTTT. The encoded protein is CASSEALGGEGGEKLFF. The chain employs TRBV6-1 and TRBJ1-4, with D unresolved. CDR1 MNHNS and CDR2 SASEGT come from the germline V gene. V gave up 0 bases and J gave up 8 bases, with 19 bases separating them. This CDR3 comprises 17 residues.

The V and J genes are TRBV24-1 and TRBJ2-2; 8 positions agree with TRBD1. Germline assignment: CDR1 KGHDR and CDR2 SFDVKD. J gave up 3 bases and V 4 bases, and 6 bases lay outside the gene matches. The CDR3 length is 16 residues. CDR3 in DNA: TGTGCCACCAGTGACCCGGGACAGGTTCACACCGGGGAGCTGTTTTTT. Its translation: CATSDPGQVHTGELFF.

The V call is TRBV6-1, the J call TRBJ1-2, with 11 bases fitting TRBD1. Germline lookup yields CDR1 MNHNS and CDR2 SASEGT. There are 16 residues in the CDR3. J gave up 6 bases and V 0 bases, and 6 bases lay outside the gene matches. In DNA, the CDR3 is TGTGCCAGCAGTGAAGCGGACAGGGGGCCGGGAAATGGCTACACCTTC. It encodes CASSEADRGPGNGYTF.

About this clone: This specimen includes other DNA sequences encoding the same CDR3. The CDR3 loop is CASSPNYEQYF. The DNA for the CDR3 is TGTGCCAGCTCACCAAATTATGAGCAGTACTTC. The chain carries TRBV18 and TRBJ2-7; D remains unclear. This CDR3 is built from 11 residues. Trimming cost V 2 bases and J 7 bases, with 6 bases left between them. Germline CDR1 is KGHSH and CDR2 is LQKENI.

The CDR3 DNA is TGCGCCAGCAGCCAGCGGTACCAAGAGACCCAGTACTTC. Translated: CASSQRYQETQYF. The chain has TRBV5-1 and TRBJ2-5, with D possibly TRBD2 on 5 matching bases. This CDR3 has 13 residues. The germline gives CDR1 SGHRS, CDR2 YFSETQ. V shed 4 bases and J shed 0 bases, with 7 bases lying between them.

This clone was found a few times. This CDR3 is CASSYSRTGGNTIYF. DNA of the CDR3: TGTGCCAGCAGTTACTCTCGGACAGGTGGAAACACCATATATTTT. The J gene is TRBJ1-3, the V gene TRBV6-5; 7 bases are shared with TRBD1. The CDR3 length is 15 residues. Trimming cost V 0 bases and J 3 bases; bases outside gene matches: 2. Germline V gene sequence: CDR1 MNHEY, CDR2 SVGAGI.